This section outlines one T cell receptor (beta chain) sequence together with its context. One end of the junction varies from germline; a read error may be responsible. This sample is drawn from a study of T cell repertoires in cytomegalovirus infection. TCRdb re-called the reads through MiXCR, storing one row per CDR3 protein. The profile shows roughly 720,000 distinct CDR3 sequences, 35% of them singletons. This CDR3 has 14 amino acids. The chain uses TRBV12-3 or TRBV12-4 and TRBJ2-4; the match to TRBD2 covers 7 bases. The TCR sequence derives from a human donor in good health (CMV status not recorded). Some clones in this sample may be carry-over from other donors' samples. Material for sequencing was PBMCs. CDR3 amino acids: CASSLGGDENSQSF. Here the CDR3 DNA reads TGTGCCAGCAGTCTGGGGGGGGACGAAAACAGTCAGTCCTTC.